These 24 T cell receptor beta chains originate from one sample sequenced in a study of cytomegalovirus exposure and HLA in healthy donors. 13 Jbeta primers and 60 Vbeta primers were used for the PCR. Profiling relied on immunoSEQ multiplex PCR, and the TCRdb table lists in-frame clones only, not all of them. Among about 180,000 clones listed, about 68% were seen once. What was sequenced was PBMCs. Receptors originate from a female donor in good health and CMV-seronegative.

V and J are TRBV27 and TRBJ1-2; TRBD1 is a possible D gene (6 bases). V was clipped by 2 bases and J by 5 bases, with 21 bases between them. The CDR3 totals 17 residues. Germline CDR1 reads MNHEY; CDR2 reads SMNVEV (reference sequence). This chain's CDR3 is CASSLVQTAGVWYGYTF. CDR3 bases: TGTGCCAGCAGTTTAGTTCAGACGGCAGGGGTATGGTATGGCTACACCTTC.

The gene calls are TRBV9 and TRBJ2-1; 9 bases are shared with TRBD2. CDR3 length: 15 residues. CDR1 is SGDLS, CDR2 YYNGEE, per germline. Trimming took 0 bases from V and 6 from J; bases not matched to a gene: 4. The CDR3 is CASSVASGTANEQFF. The CDR3 DNA is TGTGCCAGCAGCGTAGCTAGCGGGACTGCCAATGAGCAGTTCTTC. The complete variable domain, with remaining parts taken from reference TRBV9 and TRBJ2-1, reads DSGVTQTPKHLITATGQRVTLRCSPRSGDLSVYWYQQSLDQGLQFLIQYYNGEERAKGNILERFSAQQFPDLHSELNLSSLELGDSALYFCASSVASGTANEQFFGPGTRLTVL.

In DNA, the CDR3 is TGTGCCAGTAGTATGACAGACTATGGCTACACCTTC. Amino acid sequence: CASSMTDYGYTF. V gene TRBV19 combines with J gene TRBJ1-2; maybe TRBD1 (5 bases). Trimming left V 3 bases short and J 3 bases short, with 5 bases between. Germline loops: CDR1 LNHDA, CDR2 SQIVND (reference sequence). CDR3 length: 12 amino acids.

The V call is TRBV6-5, the J call TRBJ2-7; 7 nucleotides line up with TRBD1. The trim removed 5 bases at V and 5 bases at J, leaving 6 bases unmatched. Germline loops: CDR1 MNHEY, CDR2 SVGAGI. The length of the CDR3 is 13 residues. This CDR3 reads CASSPTGRDEQYF. CDR3 DNA: TGTGCCAGCAGTCCGACAGGGAGAGACGAGCAGTACTTC.

This chain's CDR3 is CASSPGTGGNYGYTF. Here the CDR3 DNA reads TGTGCCAGCAGTCCCGGGACAGGGGGTAACTATGGCTACACCTTC. V is TRBV2 and J is TRBJ1-2, with 11 bases matching TRBD1. CDR3 length: 15 residues. Trimming took 5 bases from V and 1 from J; bases not matched to a gene: 3. CDR1 and CDR2 (germline): SNHLY, FYNNEI. Complete variable domain (other parts from reference TRBV2 and TRBJ1-2): EPEVTQTPSHQVTQMGQEVILRCVPISNHLYFYWYRQILGQKVEFLVSFYNNEISEKSEIFDDQFSVERPDGSNFTLKIRSTKLEDSAMYFCASSPGTGGNYGYTFGSGTRLTVV.

This chain connects TRBV19 to TRBJ2-7, with 9 bases fitting TRBD2. Germline CDR1 reads LNHDA; CDR2 reads SQIVND (reference sequence). The ends lost 3 bases at V and 4 bases at J; junction bases unmatched: 1. The CDR3 sequence is 13 residues long. Here the CDR3 reads CASSITSGYEQYF. CDR3 nucleotides: TGTGCCAGTAGTATTACTAGCGGGTACGAGCAGTACTTC.

The table lists this clone with a few counts. The chain carries TRBV30 and TRBJ2-1; D unclear. V was cut by 0 bases and J by 0 bases, with 6 bases left in between. The germline gives CDR1 GTSNPN, CDR2 SVGIG (reference sequence). There are 14 residues in the CDR3. CDR3 protein: CAWSVGGSYNEQFF. The DNA for the CDR3 is TGTGCCTGGAGTGTAGGCGGCTCCTACAATGAGCAGTTCTTC. Variable domain in full (rest from reference TRBV30 and TRBJ2-1): SQTIHQWPATLVQPVGSPLSLECTVEGTSNPNLYWYRQAAGRGLQLLFYSVGIGQISSEVPQNLSASRPQDRQFILSSKKLLLSDSGFYLCAWSVGGSYNEQFFGPGTRLTVL.

The V gene is TRBV11-1, the J gene TRBJ2-1, with TRBD1 as a possible D gene (5 bases). The CDR3 is 14 residues long. Germline CDR1 SGHAT, CDR2 FQDESV (reference sequence). V was trimmed by 5 bases and J by 1 base, leaving 9 bases between them. The CDR3 reads CASSPDRSYNEQFF. DNA of the CDR3: TGTGCCAGCAGCCCAGACAGATCCTACAATGAGCAGTTCTTC. The full variable domain, in which reference TRBV11-1 and TRBJ2-1 provide the parts outside the CDR3, is EAEVAQSPRYKITEKSQAVAFWCDPISGHATLYWYRQILGQGPELLVQFQDESVVDDSQLPKDRFSAERLKGVDSTLKIQPAELGDSAMYLCASSPDRSYNEQFFGPGTRLTVL.

J is TRBJ1-2 and V is TRBV29-1; the D gene is possibly TRBD1 (6 bases). Germline CDR1 and CDR2: SQVTM and ANQGSEA. V dropped 4 bases and J dropped 6 bases, with 18 bases sitting between them. The CDR3 runs to 14 residues. The DNA of the CDR3 is TGCAGCGTTGTAACCCTCGGCAGGGGTGATGGCTACACCTTC. Protein sequence: CSVVTLGRGDGYTF.

V usage is TRBV11-2 and J usage is TRBJ1-2; maybe TRBD1 (6 bases). Germline-derived CDR1 and CDR2 are SGHAT and FQNNGV. This CDR3 spans 14 amino acids. V was pared by 3 bases and J by 6 bases, with 14 bases between. The CDR3 spells CASSLRDKHDGYTF. CDR3 DNA: TGTGCCAGCAGCTTGAGGGACAAGCATGATGGCTACACCTTC.

Details on this clone: The final CDR3 position lacks the conserved phenylalanine or tryptophan, pointing to a likely read error. No DNA is shown, since the ends of the CDR3 on it are uncertain; the CDR3 is the one TCRdb lists. V and J are TRBV14 and TRBJ2-7; TRBD2, the table's D call, was not compared with the DNA. The CDR3 length equals 13 residues, ends included. CDR1 is SGHDN, CDR2 FVKESK, per germline. CDR3 region: CASRGLAGARLRG.

This clone was seen just once. V is TRBV5-6 and J is TRBJ1-2, with 10 nucleotides matching TRBD1. With V trimmed by 3 bases and J by 7 bases, 0 bases remained unmatched. Germline values: CDR1 SGHDT, CDR2 YYEEEE. CDR3 length: 12 residues. The CDR3 reads CASSWDRGGYTF. Here the CDR3 DNA reads TGTGCCAGCAGCTGGGACAGGGGTGGCTACACCTTC.

This sequence joins TRBV27 and TRBJ2-3; 13 bases match TRBD2. The CDR3 is 16 residues long. Germline V gene lookup returns CDR1 MNHEY and CDR2 SMNVEV (reference sequence). Unmatched junction bases numbered 14, after V lost 4 bases and J lost 13 bases. CDR3 bases: TGTGCCAGCAGTTCAGCCGCAGTTTGGACTAGCGGGAGTGAGTATTTT. It yields the protein CASSSAAVWTSGSEYF.

V usage is TRBV7-8 and J usage is TRBJ2-1; 8 bases are shared with TRBD2. CDR1 is SGHVS, CDR2 FQNEAQ, per germline. The V segment lost 6 bases and the J segment 7 bases; nucleotides outside the gene matches: 11. CDR3 length: 15 residues. The CDR3 DNA follows: TGTGCCAGCAGTCAAACGGGGGGGCTTAGGAATGAGCAGTTCTTC. Protein sequence: CASSQTGGLRNEQFF.

This clone has a handful of counts. V is TRBV19 and J is TRBJ2-7; D remains ambiguous. CDR1 and CDR2 from the germline V gene are LNHDA and SQIVND (reference sequence). The CDR3 runs to 12 residues. The V gene lost 10 bases and the J gene lost 0 bases, with 10 bases spanning the gap. The CDR3 sequence is CATRSDSYEQYF. CDR3 nucleotide sequence: TGTGCCACGAGATCTGACTCCTACGAGCAGTACTTC.

The rearrangement joins TRBV18 to TRBJ2-7; tentative D call: TRBD1 (6 bases). Germline loops: CDR1 KGHSH, CDR2 LQKENI. This CDR3 is built from 14 residues. V was trimmed by 8 bases and J by 5 bases, leaving 19 bases between them. CDR3 residues: CASALAGAQHEQYF. In DNA form, the CDR3 reads TGTGCCAGCGCCTTGGCAGGGGCGCAACACGAGCAGTACTTC.

This clone was seen only a few times. The V gene is TRBV6-5, the J gene TRBJ1-5; no firm D call. Germline-derived CDR1 and CDR2 are MNHEY and SVGAGI. V dropped 0 bases and J dropped 1 base, with 10 bases sitting between them. The CDR3 consists of 16 residues. The CDR3: CASSYSSGESNQPQHF. In DNA, the CDR3 is TGTGCCAGCAGTTACTCAAGTGGAGAGAGCAATCAGCCCCAGCATTTT.

CDR3 amino acids: CAISESAGRDNQPQHF. The CDR3 DNA reads TGTGCCATCAGTGAGTCCGCAGGCCGAGACAATCAGCCCCAGCATTTT. The rearrangement links TRBV10-3 to TRBJ1-5, with D hard to call. With 0 bases removed from V and 3 bases from J, the gap between germline ends came to 12 bases. This CDR3 has 16 amino acids. From germline, CDR1 is ENHRY and CDR2 SYGVKD.

The chain combines TRBV5-1 with TRBJ1-6; TRBD1 matches 7 bases. The length of the CDR3 is 14 residues. Looked up from germline, CDR1 is SGHRS and CDR2 is YFSETQ. V trimming: 7 bases; J trimming: 5 bases; junction bases outside the gene matches: 6. CDR3 protein: CASQTGSNNSPLHF. CDR3 DNA sequence: TGCGCCAGCCAGACAGGGTCCAATAATTCACCCCTCCACTTT.

The CDR3 nucleotides are TGCGCCAGCAGCCAAGACACCGGAGAGCAGTACTTC. This codes for CASSQDTGEQYF. The genes are TRBV4-1 and TRBJ2-5, with D uncertain. Trimming took off 0 bases at V and 11 bases at J, with 10 bases between the two ends. CDR1 is MGHRA and CDR2 is YSYEKL in the germline V gene. This CDR3 contains 12 residues.

The genes are TRBV9 and TRBJ2-1; 7 bases line up with TRBD1. The CDR3 totals 15 residues. Trimming removed 3 bases from V and 4 bases from J; junction bases left unmatched: 7. CDR1 and CDR2 (germline): SGDLS, YYNGEE. CDR3 in DNA: TGTGCCAGCAGCGAATCGGACAGGCAATACAATGAGCAGTTCTTC. Protein product: CASSESDRQYNEQFF. Based on the CDR3 plus reference TRBV9 and TRBJ2-1, the full variable domain is DSGVTQTPKHLITATGQRVTLRCSPRSGDLSVYWYQQSLDQGLQFLIQYYNGEERAKGNILERFSAQQFPDLHSELNLSSLELGDSALYFCASSESDRQYNEQFFGPGTRLTVL.

The genes are TRBV30 and TRBJ1-2; D perhaps matches TRBD1 (6 bases). This CDR3 is 16 amino acids long. Germline CDR1 reads GTSNPN; CDR2 reads SVGIG (reference sequence). Trimming removed 5 bases at V and 2 bases at J, with 21 bases between. The DNA of the CDR3 is TGTGCCTGGTGCGGCCCCCCGGGACACCGAAACTATGGCTACACCTTC. Residues: CAWCGPPGHRNYGYTF.

This clone was observed a handful of times. V is TRBV7-2 and J is TRBJ2-7; 8 nucleotides agree with TRBD1. CDR3 length equals 15 residues. V was pared by 1 base and J by 3 bases, with 5 bases of the junction left unmatched. Germline V gives CDR1 SGHTA, CDR2 FQGNSA. The CDR3: CASSLGDRSFYEQYF. CDR3 coding DNA: TGTGCCAGCAGCTTAGGGGACAGGTCCTTCTACGAGCAGTACTTC.

This chain connects TRBV6-1 to TRBJ1-2; 7 nucleotides align to TRBD1. The J segment lost 8 bases and the V segment lost 0 bases, leaving 15 bases of the junction unmatched. Per the germline V gene, CDR1 is MNHNS and CDR2 is SASEGT. This CDR3 is 17 amino acids long. The CDR3 spells CASSEAPNTGVLGGYTF. The CDR3 region has the DNA TGTGCCAGCAGTGAAGCGCCCAATACAGGGGTTCTTGGAGGCTACACCTTC.